This entry is about one T cell receptor beta chain. In the original processing: The authors estimated nucleated cell counts from reference gene primer amplification. Sequenced by immunoSEQ multiplex PCR; TCRdb stores in-frame clones only, minus some. V and J calls and clone size follow that table, whereas D and trimming were derived from the DNA. The data contain some 160,000 clones, 70% to 90% of them singletons. The CDR3 extends over 15 amino acids. Germline V lookup: CDR1 MNHEY, CDR2 SVGAGI. The V gene end was trimmed by 9 bases and the J gene end by 1 base; junction bases not matched to a gene: 8. The sample is drawn from a study of blood T cell repertoires in COVID-19. About the research overall: Donors in the United States, Italy and Spain gave samples during acute or convalescent COVID-19. PBMCs, B-cell-depleted T cells, or T cells were the source of the cDNA or gDNA that made up the material.

Input material: peripheral blood. V and J are TRBV6-5 and TRBJ2-2; 7 bases agree with TRBD2. The sequence derives from a man in his 60s with acute or convalescent COVID-19. The CDR3 DNA is TGTGCCAGTACTATGAAGCGGGGGAACACCGGGGAGCTGTTTTTT. It is translated as CASTMKRGNTGELFF.